This T cell receptor (beta chain) was identified during a study of cytomegalovirus exposure and HLA in healthy donors. Background on the study: The roughly 120 validation repertoires, a later analysis reported, used the same platform as the approximately 650 first-cohort repertoires. Study-wide results and limits: Subsequent analysis showed first-cohort TCR clusters tending to co-occur in around 110 validation repertoires.

Notes on this clone: Its antigen is as yet unknown.

The assay was immunoSEQ multiplex PCR, and TCRdb's table has in-frame clones only and misses some. The profile shows 260,000 or so clones, around 91% of them singletons. Separation from the approximately 720-subject first cohort characterized the roughly 130-subject validation cohort, to which the donors belonged. V was trimmed by 7 bases and J by 3 bases, leaving 7 bases between them. Germline V gives CDR1 WSHSY, CDR2 SAAADI. The length of the CDR3 is 11 residues. Material: PBMCs. The genes are TRBV10-2 and TRBJ2-7; D gene uncertain. The receptor's source is a woman in her twenties or thirties in good health and CMV-seronegative. The CDR3 sequence is CASTSNYEQYF. CDR3 coding DNA: TGCGCCAGCACCAGCAACTACGAGCAGTACTTC.